This T cell receptor (beta chain) is drawn from a study of T cell changes during pregnancy in multiple sclerosis. The method was immunoSEQ multiplex PCR; TCRdb's version includes in-frame clones alone and lacks a portion of them. The sample contains fewer than 50,000 clones, roughly 88% of which appear only once. The CDR3 sequence is 15 residues long. V trimming: 6 bases; J trimming: 8 bases; junction bases outside the gene matches: 8. Germline V gene data show CDR1 as MRHNA and CDR2 as SNTAGT. This specimen consisted of peripheral blood, obtained in the second trimester of pregnancy. The gene calls are TRBV6-4 and TRBJ2-1, with TRBD2 matching over 12 bases. The TCR comes from a female donor in good health, enrolled as a control in a pregnancy study. The CDR3 coding sequence is TGTGCCAGCAGCCCGACTAGCGGGAGCGTCGATGAGCAGTTCTTC. This sequence encodes CASSPTSGSVDEQFF.